The present entry profiles one T cell receptor beta chain with its context. Its antigen is not known. These data are taken from a study of cytomegalovirus exposure and HLA in healthy donors. Primers: 60 Vbeta forward and 13 Jbeta reverse. Per the original methods: A later analysis tallied tens of millions of unique TCR beta chains, some 12 million of them shared. The repertoire was sequenced with immunoSEQ multiplex PCR; TCRdb's copy has only in-frame clones and lacks some. For V, J and clone size, that table is used; D and trimming come from the DNA. The repertoire consists of 75,000 to 90,000 clones, with around 10% occurring once and the leading ten covering more than 20%. Germline CDR1 reads SNHLY; CDR2 reads FYNNEI. The CDR3 totals 16 residues. The ends lost 4 bases at V and 5 bases at J; junction bases unmatched: 10. Notes on the study in general: TCR sequences were mostly rare, though some public TCRs occurred in many donors. As immune exposure information, only CMV serostatus was available. Researchers reported that a few CMV-associated chains were confirmed in vitro as CMV antigen-specific.

The sequencing sample was made of PBMCs. The chain carries TRBV2 and TRBJ2-2; 7 nucleotides match TRBD1. This sequence was found in a man in his sixties in good health and CMV-seropositive. The CDR3: CASSVLRGPGTGELFF. The CDR3 DNA reads TGTGCCAGCAGTGTTTTAAGGGGGCCTGGAACCGGGGAGCTGTTTTTT.